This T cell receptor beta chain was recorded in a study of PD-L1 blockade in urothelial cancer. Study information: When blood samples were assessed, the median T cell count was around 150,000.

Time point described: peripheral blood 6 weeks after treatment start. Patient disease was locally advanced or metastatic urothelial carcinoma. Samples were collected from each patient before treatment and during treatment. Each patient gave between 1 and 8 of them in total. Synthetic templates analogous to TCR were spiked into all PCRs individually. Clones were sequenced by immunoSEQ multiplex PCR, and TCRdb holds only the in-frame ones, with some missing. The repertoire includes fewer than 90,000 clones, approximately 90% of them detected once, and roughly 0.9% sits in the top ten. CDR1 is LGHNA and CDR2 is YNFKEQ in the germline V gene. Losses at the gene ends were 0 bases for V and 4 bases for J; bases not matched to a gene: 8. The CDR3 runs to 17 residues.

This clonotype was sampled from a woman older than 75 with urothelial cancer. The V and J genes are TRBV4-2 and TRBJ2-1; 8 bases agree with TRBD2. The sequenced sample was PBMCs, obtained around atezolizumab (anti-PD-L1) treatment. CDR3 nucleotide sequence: TGTGCCAGCAGCCAAGAGGGAACTAGCGGCGGGTACAATGAGCAGTTCTTC. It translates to CASSQEGTSGGYNEQFF.